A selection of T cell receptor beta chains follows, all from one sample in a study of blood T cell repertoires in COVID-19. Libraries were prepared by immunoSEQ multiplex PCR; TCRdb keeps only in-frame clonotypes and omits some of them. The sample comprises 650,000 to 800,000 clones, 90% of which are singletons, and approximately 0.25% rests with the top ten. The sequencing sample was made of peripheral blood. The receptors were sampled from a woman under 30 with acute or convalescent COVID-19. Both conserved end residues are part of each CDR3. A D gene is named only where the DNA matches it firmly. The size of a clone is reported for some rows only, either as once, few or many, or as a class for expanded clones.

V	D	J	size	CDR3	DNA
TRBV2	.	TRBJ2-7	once	CATLPEMSSYEQYF	TGTGCCACCCTGCCTGAGATGAGCTCCTACGAGCAGTACTTC
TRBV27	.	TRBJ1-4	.	CASSNRNEKLFF	TGTGCCAGCAGTAACCGGAATGAAAAACTGTTTTTT
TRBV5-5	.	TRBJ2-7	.	CASSFFDEQYF	TGTGCCAGCAGCTTTTTCGACGAGCAGTACTTC
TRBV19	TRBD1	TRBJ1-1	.	CASSMQGGNTEAFF	TGTGCCAGTAGTATGCAGGGGGGGAACACTGAAGCTTTCTTT
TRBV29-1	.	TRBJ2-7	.	CSVHAGKVYEQYF	TGCAGCGTTCATGCAGGGAAGGTGTACGAGCAGTACTTC
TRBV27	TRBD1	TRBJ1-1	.	CARTGGEFGTEAFF	TGTGCCAGGACAGGGGGAGAATTTGGGACTGAAGCTTTCTTT
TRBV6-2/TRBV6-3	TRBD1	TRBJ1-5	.	CASSLWTGIRNQPQHF	TGTGCCAGCAGTCTTTGGACAGGGATCCGGAATCAGCCCCAGCATTTT
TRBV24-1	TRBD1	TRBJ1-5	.	CATRGTGDSNQPQHF	TGTGCCACTCGGGGGACAGGCGATAGCAATCAGCCCCAGCATTTT
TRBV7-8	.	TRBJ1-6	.	CASSAQGVYSPLHF	TGTGCCAGCAGCGCTCAGGGTGTCTATTCACCCCTCCACTTT
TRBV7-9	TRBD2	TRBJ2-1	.	CASSLVGGGSGYNEQFF	TGTGCCAGCAGCTTAGTCGGCGGTGGTAGCGGGTACAATGAGCAGTTCTTC
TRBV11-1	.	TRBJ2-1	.	CASSTDSDEQFF	TGTGCCAGCAGCACCGACTCGGATGAGCAGTTCTTC
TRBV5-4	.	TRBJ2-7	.	CASSLGGGSYEQYF	TGTGCCAGCAGCTTAGGAGGGGGCAGCTACGAGCAGTACTTC
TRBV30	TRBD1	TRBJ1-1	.	CAWTPDRVGTEAFF	TGTGCCTGGACCCCGGACAGGGTGGGCACTGAAGCTTTCTTT
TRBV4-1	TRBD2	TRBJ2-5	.	CASSPSSGGAETQYF	TGCGCCAGCAGCCCCTCTAGCGGGGGGGCCGAGACCCAGTACTTC
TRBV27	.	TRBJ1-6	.	CASREGGYNSPLHF	TGTGCCAGCCGTGAAGGGGGTTATAATTCACCCCTCCACTTT
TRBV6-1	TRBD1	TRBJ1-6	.	CASTTGTEISSPLHF	TGTGCCAGCACCACCGGGACAGAAATTTCTTCACCCCTCCACTTT
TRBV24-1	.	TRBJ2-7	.	CATSDWLGAEQYF	TGTGCCACCAGTGATTGGCTTGGTGCCGAGCAGTACTTC
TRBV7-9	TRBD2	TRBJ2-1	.	CASSLRATSGGADNEQFF	TGTGCCAGCAGCTTGAGGGCGACTAGCGGGGGGGCCGACAATGAGCAGTTCTTC
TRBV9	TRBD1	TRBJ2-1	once	CASNRRETGSFHEQFF	TGTGCCAGCAACCGCCGTGAGACAGGGTCTTTCCATGAGCAGTTCTTC
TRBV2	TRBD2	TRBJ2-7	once	CATWGRGAYEQYF	TGCGCTACTTGGGGGCGGGGGGCCTACGAGCAGTACTTC
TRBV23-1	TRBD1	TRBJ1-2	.	CASSQTAGTGTNYGYTF	TGCGCCAGCAGTCAAACCGCCGGGACAGGGACCAACTATGGCTACACCTTC
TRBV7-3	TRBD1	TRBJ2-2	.	CASSRRDRANTGELFF	TGTGCCAGCAGCCGCCGGGACAGGGCTAACACCGGGGAGCTGTTTTTT
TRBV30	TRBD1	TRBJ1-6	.	CAWSAGQGFSYNSPLHF	TGTGCCTGGAGTGCCGGACAGGGGTTTTCCTATAATTCACCCCTCCACTTT
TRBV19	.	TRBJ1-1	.	CASSTGYTEAFF	TGTGCCAGTAGTACGGGATACACTGAAGCTTTCTTT
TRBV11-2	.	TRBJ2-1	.	CASSSSGVGRGNVFF	.
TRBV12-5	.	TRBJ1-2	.	CASGYPYRGYTF	TGTGCTAGTGGTTACCCATACAGGGGCTACACCTTC
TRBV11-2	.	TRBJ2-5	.	CASSLGHSSQETQYF	TGTGCCAGCAGCCTTGGACATTCGTCCCAAGAGACCCAGTACTTC
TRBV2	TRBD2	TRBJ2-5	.	CASSARAGGRETQYF	TGTGCCAGCAGTGCCAGAGCGGGGGGGCGTGAGACCCAGTACTTC
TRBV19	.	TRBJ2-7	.	CASSPWFGTSGEQYF	TGTGCCAGTAGCCCCTGGTTTGGGACATCGGGAGAGCAGTACTTC
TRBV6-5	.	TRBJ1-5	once	CASSYGGESNQPQHF	TGTGCCAGCAGTTACGGGGGGGAAAGCAATCAGCCCCAGCATTTT
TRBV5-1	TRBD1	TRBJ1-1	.	CASSWGQGMNTEAFF	TGCGCCAGCAGCTGGGGACAGGGAATGAACACTGAAGCTTTCTTT
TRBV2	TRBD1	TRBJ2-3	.	CASSLDRGSTDTQYF	TGTGCCAGCAGCTTGGACAGGGGAAGCACAGATACGCAGTATTTT